The clone carrying this T cell receptor (beta chain) was observed a handful of times. Its cognate antigen is unknown. This specimen comes from a study of T-cell memory formation after mild COVID-19. Study outcomes and limitations: Mainly CM and EM harbored the contracting CD4+ clones; mainly EMRA harbored the CD8+ ones.

5'RACE primed from the constant segment yielded TCR alpha and TCR beta cDNA libraries bearing sample barcodes and UMIs. MiXCR, run by TCRdb on the 5' RACE reads, gives a single entry per CDR3 protein. The sample contains tens of thousands of distinct CDR3 sequences, around 13% of which appear only once. Trimming shortened V by 10 bases and J by 0 bases, and 10 bases separated the two germline ends. The CDR3 consists of 13 residues. CDR1 is SNHLY, CDR2 FYNNEI, per germline. The receptor's source is an adult woman who had mild COVID-19 (a few samples of this study predate the infection). Cell type and time point are not known. Sequencing was performed on PBMCs or a T cell subset sorted from them (not recorded which). This chain connects TRBV2 to TRBJ2-1, with a weak D call TRBD2 (6 bases). Here the CDR3 reads CATAGSSYNEQFF. CDR3 DNA sequence: TGTGCCACCGCGGGGAGCTCCTACAATGAGCAGTTCTTC. Full variable domain (outside the CDR3, taken from reference TRBV2 and TRBJ2-1): EPEVTQTPSHQVTQMGQEVILRCVPISNHLYFYWYRQILGQKVEFLVSFYNNEISEKSEIFDDQFSVERPDGSNFTLKIRSTKLEDSAMYFCATAGSSYNEQFFGPGTRLTVL.